This is a list of T cell receptor beta chains from one sample in a study of vaccination effects on CD4 cells after COVID-19. Produced via immunoSEQ multiplex PCR; TCRdb's table is partial and in-frame only. There are about 73,000 clones in the sample; around 76% occur only once, and 8% to 11% lies in the top ten. Which antigens these TCRs recognize remains unknown. The material was CD4+ T cells from PBMCs cultured with SARS-CoV-2 spike peptides, obtained before COVID-19 vaccination. These receptors all come from a human donor who received a COVID-19 vaccine. CDR3s include the opening cysteine and the closing phenylalanine or tryptophan. Fields, in order: V gene, CDR3 length, J gene, CDR3 protein.

>TRBV4-1|15|TRBJ1-3
CASSPRQLSGNTIYF
>TRBV5-6|15|TRBJ1-2
CASSSMGQGSYGYTF
>TRBV5-1|14|TRBJ1-2
CASSLAGLNYGYTF
>TRBV24-1|12|TRBJ1-2
CATSDELRGYTF
>TRBV27|15|TRBJ1-4
CASSLSGTGREKLFF
>TRBV23-1|19|TRBJ1-3
CASSHPQDGEGARGNTIYF
>TRBV7-2|15|TRBJ2-1
CASSSTRAFSGEQFF
>TRBV5-1|16|TRBJ2-3
CASSRQGVISTDTQYF
>TRBV18|16|TRBJ2-5
CASSPLRRGRAETQYF
>TRBV5-1|12|TRBJ2-3
CATRAGADTQYF
>TRBV19|17|TRBJ2-6
CASSAWTGDSRANVLTF
>TRBV3-1/TRBV3-2|15|TRBJ2-4
CASSETGLAKNIQYF
>TRBV4-3|17|TRBJ1-2
CASSQPTAGGTIYGYTF
>TRBV2|14|TRBJ2-2
CASRAAGVAGELFF
>TRBV5-1|16|TRBJ2-2
CASSLFRTSGTGELFF
>TRBV19|13|TRBJ1-3
CASQFVSGNTIYF
>TRBV9|14|TRBJ2-2
CASSVVAEGGELFF
>TRBV11-2|15|TRBJ1-2
CASSSLRGTNYGYTF
>TRBV5-1|16|TRBJ2-2
CASSLVTGANTGELFF
>TRBV28|16|TRBJ2-2
CASSPGGTTNTGELFF
>TRBV19|14|TRBJ2-2
CASLIGGGTGELFF
>TRBV18|15|TRBJ2-3
CASSPLRLGGDTQYF
>TRBV3-1/TRBV3-2|12|TRBJ1-1
CASSQASTEAFF
>TRBV15|16|TRBJ1-4
CATSRGGGQGLEKLFF
>TRBV24-1|15|TRBJ1-3
CATSDPQGAGNTIYF